These T cell receptor beta chains were read from a single sample in a study of identical twins. Using its own MiXCR run on the 5' RACE reads, TCRdb lists one record per CDR3 protein. This table has about 690,000 distinct CDR3 sequences, 21% appearing once. These data were also filed under a second study, of T cells expressing NK-cell markers.

Sample: PBMCs. The source is a woman under 30 in good health. Both conserved end residues are part of each CDR3. The D gene is left open where the match is weak. Clone sizes are given selectively: once, few, many, or a class where the clone is expanded.

clone_size | d_call | j_call | v_call | cdr3_nt | cdr3_aa
NA | TRBD2 | TRBJ2-7 | TRBV6-2/TRBV6-3 | TGTGCCAGCAGTTCCCCGCGCCTAGCGGGCTACGAGCAGTACTTC | CASSSPRLAGYEQYF
medium-sized | NA | TRBJ2-6 | TRBV20-1 | TGCAGTGCCCCGGACTGGGGCTCTGGGGCCAACGTCCTGACTTTC | CSAPDWGSGANVLTF
NA | NA | TRBJ1-1 | TRBV7-9 | TGTGCCAGCAGCTTGGCTAATTTGGGCACTGAAGCTTTCTTT | CASSLANLGTEAFF
few | NA | TRBJ1-1 | TRBV10-3 | TGTGCCATCAGTGACAGGGCGTACACTGAAGCTTTCTTT | CAISDRAYTEAFF
few | TRBD2 | TRBJ2-1 | TRBV5-1 | TGCGCCAGCAGCTTCCCCCCTAGCGGGACCCTCAATGAGCAGTTCTTC | CASSFPPSGTLNEQFF
NA | TRBD2 | TRBJ2-5 | TRBV28 | TGTGCCAGCAGTTCTAGCGGGAGTAATTTGGAGACCCAGTACTTC | CASSSSGSNLETQYF
many | NA | TRBJ1-2 | TRBV9 | TGTGCCAGCAGCGAATCAGGGAGCTATGGCTACACCTTC | CASSESGSYGYTF
many | NA | TRBJ2-7 | TRBV6-1 | TGTGCCAGCAGCGGGACGGTTGCCTACGAGCAGTACTTC | CASSGTVAYEQYF
NA | NA | TRBJ2-1 | TRBV6-1 | TGTGCCAGCAGACCCGGGCCGGGCCGCTCCTACAATGAGCAGTTCTTC | CASRPGPGRSYNEQFF
NA | TRBD1 | TRBJ2-1 | TRBV3-1 | TGTGCCAGCAGCCGAGTGACAGGGGAATTCTACAATGAGCAGTTCTTC | CASSRVTGEFYNEQFF
few | NA | TRBJ1-2 | TRBV5-4 | TGTGCCAGCAGCTTGGCCGAGACCAACTATGGCTACACCTTC | CASSLAETNYGYTF
NA | TRBD1 | TRBJ1-1 | TRBV20-1 | TGCAGTGCCACGACCGCTTCAGGGGGCATAGGAGCTTTCTTT | CSATTASGGIGAFF